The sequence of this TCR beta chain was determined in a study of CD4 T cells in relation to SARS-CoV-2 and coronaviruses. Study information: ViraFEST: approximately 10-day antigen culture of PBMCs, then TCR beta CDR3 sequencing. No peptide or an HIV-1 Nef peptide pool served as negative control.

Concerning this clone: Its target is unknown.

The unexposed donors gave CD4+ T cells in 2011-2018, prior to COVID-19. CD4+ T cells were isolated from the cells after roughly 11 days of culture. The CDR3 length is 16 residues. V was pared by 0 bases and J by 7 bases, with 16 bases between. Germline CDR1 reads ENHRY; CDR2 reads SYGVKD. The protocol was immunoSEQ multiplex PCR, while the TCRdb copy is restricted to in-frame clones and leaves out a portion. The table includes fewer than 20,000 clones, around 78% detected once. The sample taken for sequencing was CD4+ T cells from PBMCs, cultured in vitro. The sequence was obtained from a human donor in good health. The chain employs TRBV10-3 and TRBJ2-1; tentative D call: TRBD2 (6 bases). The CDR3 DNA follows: TGTGCCATCAGTGAGTCGATAGGGACTCGAGGGAATGAGCAGTTCTTC. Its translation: CAISESIGTRGNEQFF.